Shown below are 20 T cell receptor beta chains from a single sample sequenced in a study of spatial heterogeneity in lung cancer. General study findings and limits: Tumor mutation counts were tracked by expanded intratumoral alpha and beta TCR counts.

Their recognized antigens are unknown. The time point here: sample taken at primary tumor resection. MiXCR, applied by TCRdb to the 5' RACE reads, yields one record per CDR3 protein. The sample has about 21,000 distinct CDR3 sequences; approximately 3% are singletons. The source material was lung tumor tissue, sampled at surgery. The receptors originated from a male donor with early-stage non-small cell lung cancer.

Ten or more counts support this clonotype. This chain joins TRBV20-1 and TRBJ1-2; D not certain. Trimming shortened V by 0 bases and J by 2 bases, and 7 bases separated the two germline ends. CDR1 and CDR2 (germline): DFQATT, SNEGSKA (reference sequence). The CDR3 contains 13 residues. CDR3 protein: CSARDPGNYGYTF. The CDR3 coding sequence is TGCAGTGCTAGAGATCCCGGAAACTATGGCTACACCTTC.

This clonotype was recorded at least ten times. J is TRBJ1-6 and V is TRBV27; D possibly corresponds to TRBD1 (5 bases). Germline CDR1 MNHEY, CDR2 SMNVEV (reference sequence). This CDR3 region has 14 residues. V gave up 2 bases and J gave up 7 bases, with 9 bases separating them. The CDR3 DNA reads as TGTGCCAGCAGTTTAGGGACGAGCAATTCACCCCTCCACTTT. This translates into CASSLGTSNSPLHF.

This clonotype was counted at least ten times. The rearrangement uses TRBV20-1 and TRBJ2-7; TRBD1 agrees at 10 bases. After removal of 6 bases from V and 4 bases from J, the junction contained 3 bases not matched to a gene. There are 12 residues in the CDR3. CDR1 and CDR2 (germline): DFQATT, SNEGSKA (reference sequence). The CDR3 DNA sequence: TGCAGTGCAAAGGGACAGGGGTACGAGCAGTACTTC. Amino acid sequence: CSAKGQGYEQYF.

This clonotype is medium-sized (0.01 to 0.1%) by share. CDR3 amino acids: CATSGSSYNEQFF. For the CDR3, the DNA is TGTGCTACCAGCGGGAGCTCCTACAATGAGCAGTTCTTC. V gene TRBV3-1 combines with J gene TRBJ2-1; 8 bases map to TRBD2. Germline V gene lookup returns CDR1 LGHDT and CDR2 YNNKEL (reference sequence). The CDR3 is 13 residues long.

This clonotype was seen many times. The chain combines TRBV5-5 with TRBJ2-7; D is possibly TRBD1 (5 bases). The V end was cut by 5 bases, the J end by 3 bases, with 15 bases between. Germline CDR1 reads SGHKS; CDR2 reads YYEKEE (reference sequence). The CDR3 length is 14 residues. CDR3 sequence: CASRSYVGDYEQYF. The CDR3 DNA sequence: TGTGCCAGCAGGTCTTATGTAGGGGACTACGAGCAGTACTTC.

Ten or more counts support this clonotype. The V gene is TRBV3-1, the J gene TRBJ2-5; D remains unclear. Trimming took off 0 bases at V and 2 bases at J, with 10 bases between the two ends. Germline V gene data show CDR1 as LGHDT and CDR2 as YNNKEL (reference sequence). CDR3 size: 15 residues. DNA of the CDR3: TGTGCCAGCAGCCAAGACCGAGAAATACAAGAGACCCAGTACTTC. Translating gives CASSQDREIQETQYF.

This clonotype counts as medium-sized. The chain recombines TRBV29-1 with TRBJ1-2; perhaps TRBD1 as D (5 bases). The ends were cut back, 1 base at V and 5 bases at J, with 17 bases in the middle. The V gene's germline CDR1 is SQVTM and CDR2 ANQGSEA. CDR3 length equals 15 residues. The CDR3 DNA follows: TGCAGCGTTGAAGGCCAGCTGGGGGTTGGGTATGGCTACACCTTC. Amino acid sequence: CSVEGQLGVGYGYTF.

This clonotype has a count of ten or more. The chain combines TRBV10-3 with TRBJ1-4, with 7 positions matching TRBD1. The length of the CDR3 is 14 residues. CDR1 and CDR2 (germline): ENHRY, SYGVKD. V was pared by 0 bases and J by 5 bases, with 0 bases of the junction left unmatched. The CDR3 DNA sequence: TGTGCCATCAGTGAGTCGACAGGGAATGAAAAACTGTTTTTT. It yields the protein CAISESTGNEKLFF.

This clonotype was found many times. CDR3 amino acids: CASSPWDSNGAGELFF. CDR3 DNA sequence: TGTGCCAGCTCACCGTGGGACTCTAACGGTGCCGGGGAGCTGTTTTTT. This chain joins TRBV18 and TRBJ2-2, with a tentative D call TRBD2 (6 bases). The germline V gene encodes CDR1 KGHSH and CDR2 LQKENI. The ends were cut back, 3 bases at V and 6 bases at J, with 17 bases in the middle. CDR3 size: 16 residues.

This clonotype was detected ten times or more. The chain joins TRBV29-1 to TRBJ1-2; D ambiguous. CDR1 is SQVTM, CDR2 ANQGSEA, per germline. The ends were cut back, 0 bases at V and 0 bases at J, with 14 bases in the middle. The CDR3 is 16 residues long. This CDR3 is CSVEEWTEDPNYGYTF. CDR3 coding DNA: TGCAGCGTTGAAGAATGGACGGAGGACCCTAACTATGGCTACACCTTC.

Ten or more counts support this clonotype. The V and J genes are TRBV6-2 or TRBV6-3 and TRBJ1-1; unclear D gene. The CDR3 consists of 14 residues. V was pared by 6 bases and J by 1 base, with 12 bases between. The germline V gene encodes CDR1 MNHEY and CDR2 SVGEGT. The CDR3 nucleotides are TGTGCCAGCAGCTATCGACCGGAGAACACTGAAGCTTTCTTT. It codes for CASSYRPENTEAFF.

This clonotype was recorded many times. CDR3 in DNA: TGCAGCGTTGAAGGGGTCTCTGGCTACACCTTC. This codes for CSVEGVSGYTF. The genes are TRBV29-1 and TRBJ1-2, with no clear D. Trimming pared 1 base from V and 7 bases from J, leaving 7 bases between. Per the germline V gene, CDR1 is SQVTM and CDR2 is ANQGSEA. The CDR3 covers 11 residues.

This clonotype was recorded many times. The V gene is TRBV19, the J gene TRBJ2-3; 7 bases are a match to TRBD2. V dropped 10 bases and J dropped 1; count of bases not matched to a gene: 8. Germline V gives CDR1 LNHDA, CDR2 SQIVND (reference sequence). This CDR3 region has 14 residues. The CDR3 loop reads CATKREDGTDTQYF. The CDR3 DNA is TGTGCCACCAAACGGGAGGATGGCACAGATACGCAGTATTTT. Full variable domain (missing parts from reference TRBV19 and TRBJ2-3): DGGITQSPKYLFRKEGQNVTLSCEQNLNHDAMYWYRQDPGQGLRLIYYSQIVNDFQKGDIAEGYSVSREKKESFPLTVTSAQKNPTAFYLCATKREDGTDTQYFGPGTRLTVL.

This clonotype was counted ten times or more. The V call is TRBV29-1, the J call TRBJ2-5, with TRBD1 as a possible D gene (6 bases). This CDR3 has 13 residues. Germline CDR1 SQVTM, CDR2 ANQGSEA. The CDR3 sequence: CVKTSGAQETQYF. CDR3 sequence (DNA): TGCGTAAAGACTTCAGGGGCACAAGAGACCCAGTACTTC.

This clonotype has ten or more counts. The chain uses TRBV6-6 and TRBJ2-1, with 8 bases aligning to TRBD1. The CDR3 sequence is 14 residues long. Germline loops: CDR1 MNHNY, CDR2 SVGAGI (reference sequence). Unmatched junction bases numbered 6, after V lost 7 bases and J lost 4 bases. The DNA of the CDR3 is TGTGCCAGCATTTTAGGGACAGGTTACAATGAGCAGTTCTTC. Amino acids: CASILGTGYNEQFF.

This clonotype showed up many times. This chain links TRBV12-3 or TRBV12-4 with TRBJ2-1; D possibly corresponds to TRBD2 (6 bases). The CDR3 has 15 residues. Deletions cut 1 base from V and 4 bases from J, with 11 bases between. Written as DNA, the CDR3 is TGTGCCAGCAGTTTAGATAGCGGATCTTACAATGAGCAGTTCTTC. The encoded protein is CASSLDSGSYNEQFF.

The table lists this clonotype with many counts. DNA of the CDR3: TGTGCCAGCAGGCTCCACCCGAGTTACGAGCAGTACTTC. This gives the protein CASRLHPSYEQYF. J is TRBJ2-7 and V is TRBV27; D unclear. CDR1 is MNHEY and CDR2 is SMNVEV in the germline V gene (reference sequence). V was trimmed by 6 bases and J by 4 bases, leaving 13 bases between them. This CDR3 has 13 residues.

The sample holds many counts of this clonotype. This chain uses TRBV7-2 with TRBJ2-2, with D possibly being TRBD1 (5 bases). V was pared by 5 bases and J by 4 bases, with 17 bases between. This CDR3 region has 16 residues. Germline values: CDR1 SGHTA, CDR2 FQGNSA. CDR3 region: CASSLPRSRATGELFF. CDR3 nucleotides: TGTGCCAGCAGCCTACCGAGGAGCAGGGCCACCGGGGAGCTGTTTTTT.

This clonotype was counted ten times or more. The V call is TRBV6-2 or TRBV6-3, the J call TRBJ2-7, with 12 bases matching TRBD2. With 6 bases clipped from V and 0 bases from J, the junction kept 3 bases outside the gene matches. The CDR3 has 15 residues. CDR1 and CDR2 (germline): MNHEY, SVGEGT. The CDR3 reads CASRLAGGSSYEQYF. The CDR3 nucleotides are TGTGCCAGCAGACTAGCGGGAGGATCCTCCTACGAGCAGTACTTC.

The chain's CDR3 is CASSPVAGEGDTQYF. The CDR3 nucleotides are TGTGCCAGCAGCCCTGTAGCGGGAGAGGGAGATACGCAGTATTTT. The genes are TRBV9 and TRBJ2-3, with 9 positions matching TRBD2. The CDR3 is made up of 15 amino acids. Germline values: CDR1 SGDLS, CDR2 YYNGEE. Trimming took 4 bases from V and 5 from J; bases not matched to a gene: 8.